The present T cell receptor (beta chain) was sequenced within a study of cytomegalovirus exposure and HLA in healthy donors. About this clone itself: Its antigen is undetermined.

Findings and caveats of the study: Analysis was carried out at a later point, and it linked a missense DCLRE1C variant to TCR beta V- and J-gene trimming.

Vbeta (60) and Jbeta (13) primers were used in the PCR. The assay was immunoSEQ multiplex PCR, and TCRdb's table has in-frame clones only and misses some. The profile shows about 140,000 clones, 80% of them singletons. The TCR originated in a male donor in good health and CMV-seronegative. Sequencing input: PBMCs.

CDR3 residues: CAISESRGAYNSPLHF. CDR3 DNA: TGTGCCATCAGTGAGTCAAGGGGCGCCTATAATTCACCCCTCCACTTT. The V call is TRBV10-3, the J call TRBJ1-6; TRBD1 might be the D (5 bases). In germline, CDR1 is ENHRY, CDR2 SYGVKD. V was pared by 0 bases and J by 2 bases, with 8 bases between. The CDR3 loop spans 16 amino acids.